These 20 T cell receptor beta chains came from one sample sequenced in a study of shared clonotypes between healthy human individuals. This table comes from immunoSEQ multiplex PCR, and its TCRdb copy is limited to in-frame clones, with some not included. The sample has under 600,000 clones, roughly 95% seen once; the top ten hold about 0.059%. Specimen: naive CD4+ T cells sorted from blood. The sample's subset: CD45RA+ positively selected. These receptors all come from a woman younger than 45 in good health.

In this sample, this clone turned up once. The chain is built from TRBV2 and TRBJ2-5; TRBD1 agrees at 7 bases. Per the germline V gene, CDR1 is SNHLY and CDR2 is FYNNEI. This CDR3 comprises 14 residues. Trimming at V came to 7 bases and at J to 1 base, leaving 6 bases not matched to a gene. In nucleotides, the CDR3 is TGTGCCAGCAACCTAAGGGACAGCCAAGAGACCCAGTACTTC. It codes for CASNLRDSQETQYF.

The CDR3 loop is CASSLERKGTEAFF. The CDR3 region has the DNA TGTGCCAGCAGCTTAGAGCGAAAGGGCACTGAAGCTTTCTTT. This chain uses TRBV11-2 with TRBJ1-1; D is uncertain. Germline CDR1 and CDR2: SGHAT and FQNNGV. Trimming removed 0 bases at V and 4 bases at J, with 9 bases between. This CDR3 contains 14 residues.

The rearrangement joins TRBV27 to TRBJ2-5; D is ambiguous. This CDR3 is built from 14 residues. CDR1 MNHEY and CDR2 SMNVEV come from the germline V gene (reference sequence). The V end lost 2 bases, the J end lost 7 bases, and 14 bases lay between the germline ends. CDR3 protein: CASSLGRADGTQYF. CDR3 nucleotides: TGTGCCAGCAGTTTAGGTAGGGCCGACGGGACCCAGTACTTC.

The V gene is TRBV19, the J gene TRBJ2-1; D is undetermined. The CDR3 consists of 11 residues. Trimming removed 8 bases at V and 7 bases at J, with 9 bases between. Germline V gives CDR1 LNHDA, CDR2 SQIVND (reference sequence). This CDR3 is CASSSLNEQFF. The CDR3 DNA follows: TGTGCCAGTTCATCCCTGAATGAGCAGTTCTTC.

The chain combines TRBV7-9 with TRBJ2-5, with 10 positions matching TRBD2. Losses at the gene ends were 0 bases for V and 4 bases for J; bases not matched to a gene: 5. The CDR3 extends over 16 amino acids. Germline CDR1 reads SEHNR; CDR2 reads FQNEAQ (reference sequence). CDR3 residues: CASSLARASGRETQYF. DNA for the CDR3: TGTGCCAGCAGCTTAGCGCGGGCTAGCGGGAGAGAGACCCAGTACTTC.

The chain is built from TRBV10-2 and TRBJ2-1; D unresolved. The CDR3 runs 12 residues. Germline V gene sequence: CDR1 WSHSY, CDR2 SAAADI. Trimming removed 4 bases at V and 10 bases at J, with 11 bases between. CDR3 in DNA: TGCGCCAGCAGTGTTGGGTCTCAAGAGCAGTTCTTC. Translation: CASSVGSQEQFF.

The V call is TRBV29-1, the J call TRBJ2-5, with 11 bases that match TRBD2. The CDR3 is 14 amino acids. V lost 7 bases, J lost 3 bases, and 7 bases stayed unmatched. Germline assignment: CDR1 SQVTM and CDR2 ANQGSEA. CDR3 sequence reads: CSAASTSGKETQYF. The CDR3 DNA is TGCAGCGCTGCCTCGACTAGCGGGAAAGAGACCCAGTACTTC. The full variable domain, completed using reference TRBV29-1 and TRBJ2-5, is SAVISQKPSRDICQRGTSLTIQCQVDSQVTMMFWYRQQPGQSLTLIATANQGSEATYESGFVIDKFPISRPNLTFSTLTVSNMSPEDSSIYLCSAASTSGKETQYFGPGTRLLVL.

This clone was seen a handful of times. This chain connects TRBV18 to TRBJ2-7; the D gene could be TRBD1 or TRBD2 (7 bases each). The CDR3 sequence is 14 residues long. The germline V and J ends were trimmed by 0 bases and 7 bases, with 13 bases remaining between them. Germline V CDR1 and CDR2: KGHSH, LQKENI. CDR3 sequence reads: CASSPPGRGGEQYF. CDR3 sequence (DNA): TGTGCCAGCTCACCACCGGGCAGGGGGGGGGAGCAGTACTTC.

The chain uses TRBV25-1 and TRBJ2-3; TRBD2 is a possible D gene (5 bases). Germline values: CDR1 MGHDK, CDR2 SYGVNS. The V and J ends lost 1 base and 4 bases respectively, with 12 bases between them. The CDR3 covers 15 residues. CDR3 in DNA: TGTGCCAGCAGTGAATTGGGAGAGATTTCAGATACGCAGTATTTT. This sequence encodes CASSELGEISDTQYF.

The genes are TRBV6-5 and TRBJ1-5; 7 bases fit TRBD1. Germline V gene lookup returns CDR1 MNHEY and CDR2 SVGAGI. V lost 5 bases, J lost 2 bases, and 6 bases stayed unmatched. CDR3 length equals 15 residues. CDR3 DNA sequence: TGTGCCAGCAGTCCCGACAGGGCTCGCAATCAGCCCCAGCATTTT. Translated, it gives CASSPDRARNQPQHF.

V and J are TRBV2 and TRBJ2-5; D ambiguous. V shed 5 bases and J shed 4 bases, with 8 bases lying between them. The CDR3 contains 12 residues. The germline V gene encodes CDR1 SNHLY and CDR2 FYNNEI. In DNA form, the CDR3 reads TGTGCCAGCAGTAAGGTGCGAGAGACCCAGTACTTC. It is translated as CASSKVRETQYF. The whole variable domain, filled in from reference TRBV2 and TRBJ2-5, reads EPEVTQTPSHQVTQMGQEVILRCVPISNHLYFYWYRQILGQKVEFLVSFYNNEISEKSEIFDDQFSVERPDGSNFTLKIRSTKLEDSAMYFCASSKVRETQYFGPGTRLLVL.

The rearrangement joins TRBV28 to TRBJ2-7, with a tentative D call TRBD2 (6 bases). Germline assignment: CDR1 MDHEN and CDR2 SYDVKM. The CDR3 is 14 residues long. V was cut by 2 bases and J by 4 bases, with 12 bases left in between. This chain's CDR3 is CASSLPGEVYEQYF. DNA for the CDR3: TGTGCCAGCAGTTTACCGGGAGAGGTTTACGAGCAGTACTTC.

This rearrangement joins TRBV28 to TRBJ2-3, with D hard to call. The V gene's germline CDR1 is MDHEN and CDR2 SYDVKM. The CDR3 covers 14 residues. Trimming shortened V by 4 bases and J by 3 bases, and 11 bases separated the two germline ends. This CDR3 reads CASSYPGSTDTQYF. As DNA, the CDR3 is TGTGCCAGCAGTTACCCGGGCAGTACAGATACGCAGTATTTT. Full variable domain (missing parts from reference TRBV28 and TRBJ2-3): DVKVTQSSRYLVKRTGEKVFLECVQDMDHENMFWYRQDPGLGLRLIYFSYDVKMKEKGDIPEGYSVSREKKERFSLILESASTNQTSMYLCASSYPGSTDTQYFGPGTRLTVL.

The genes are TRBV2 and TRBJ2-5; possible D gene TRBD2, 6 bases. This CDR3 region has 11 residues. Trimming left V 8 bases short and J 5 bases short, with 9 bases between. Germline V CDR1 and CDR2: SNHLY, FYNNEI. The CDR3 DNA reads as TGTGCCAGCGGCGGGGACGAGACCCAGTACTTC. Its protein product is CASGGDETQYF.

The rearrangement links TRBV5-1 to TRBJ1-2; 7 bases are a match to TRBD1. V lost 4 bases and J lost 7; bases outside the gene matches: 10. CDR3 length: 14 amino acids. The germline CDR1 and CDR2 sequences are SGHRS and YFSETQ. CDR3 region: CASSPEGARGGYTF. CDR3 nucleotides: TGCGCCAGCAGCCCCGAGGGGGCGCGGGGTGGCTACACCTTC.

V gene TRBV28 combines with J gene TRBJ1-4, with TRBD1 as a possible D gene (6 bases). V was pared by 5 bases and J by 0 bases, with 13 bases between. The germline gives CDR1 MDHEN, CDR2 SYDVKM. This CDR3 is built from 16 residues. CDR3 DNA: TGTGCCAGCAGTCAAGGAACAGGGACAACTAATGAAAAACTGTTTTTT. Its translation: CASSQGTGTTNEKLFF.

This clone appeared a few times. The CDR3 region is CASSQVYMAGGRSYEQYF. As DNA, the CDR3 is TGCGCCAGCAGCCAAGTTTACATGGCGGGAGGCCGGTCCTACGAGCAGTACTTC. V is TRBV4-1 and J is TRBJ2-7, with 8 bases aligning to TRBD2. The CDR3 has 18 residues. The germline V gene encodes CDR1 MGHRA and CDR2 YSYEKL. V dropped 1 base and J dropped 1; count of bases not matched to a gene: 12.

The chain is built from TRBV27 and TRBJ1-1; no clear D. Germline assignment: CDR1 MNHEY and CDR2 SMNVEV (reference sequence). The CDR3 has 15 amino acids. Trimming removed 6 bases at V and 1 base at J, with 15 bases between. CDR3 in DNA: TGTGCCAGCAGGTTGGCAGCCCTCGGGAACACTGAAGCTTTCTTT. It encodes CASRLAALGNTEAFF.

The chain has TRBV5-1 and TRBJ2-7; 11 bases match TRBD2. The CDR3 sequence is 15 residues long. The germline V gene has CDR1 SGHRS and CDR2 YFSETQ. V shed 4 bases and J 2 bases; nucleotides not matched to a gene: 5. CDR3 coding DNA: TGCGCCAGCAGCCCAGGACTAGCGGGTACCTACGAGCAGTACTTC. Translated: CASSPGLAGTYEQYF. Together with reference TRBV5-1 and TRBJ2-7, the CDR3 gives the full variable domain: KAGVTQTPRYLIKTRGQQVTLSCSPISGHRSVSWYQQTPGQGLQFLFEYFSETQRNKGNFPGRFSGRQFSNSRSEMNVSTLELGDSALYLCASSPGLAGTYEQYFGPGTRLTVT.

The chain recombines TRBV27 with TRBJ1-4; 7 positions match TRBD1. The CDR3 spans 17 residues. Trimming took 6 bases from V and 2 from J; bases not matched to a gene: 12. Germline V CDR1 and CDR2: MNHEY, SMNVEV (reference sequence). CDR3 sequence: CASSMTGSRVTNEKLFF. Here the CDR3 DNA reads TGTGCCAGCAGCATGACAGGGTCCCGCGTCACTAATGAAAAACTGTTTTTT.